A single sample is the source of the 21 T cell receptor beta chains below, sequenced in a study of cytomegalovirus exposure and HLA in healthy donors. Both 60 Vbeta primers and 13 Jbeta primers went into the PCR. Produced via immunoSEQ multiplex PCR; TCRdb's table is partial and in-frame only. The data show approximately 85,000 clones, 80% seen once. The sequenced material came from PBMCs. These receptor sequences come from a man younger than 40 in good health and CMV-seronegative.

The chain joins TRBV7-9 to TRBJ2-7, with TRBD2 matching 8 bases. There are 13 residues in the CDR3. Trimming took 5 bases from V and 2 from J; bases not matched to a gene: 2. The germline gives CDR1 SEHNR, CDR2 FQNEAQ (reference sequence). CDR3 sequence: CASSNGGAYEQYF. The CDR3 region has the DNA TGTGCCAGCAGCAACGGGGGGGCCTACGAGCAGTACTTC.

The genes are TRBV7-9 and TRBJ1-5, with TRBD1 matching 9 bases. V shed 4 bases, J shed 0 bases, and the junction held 10 bases outside the gene matches. Germline values: CDR1 SEHNR, CDR2 FQNEAQ (reference sequence). The length of the CDR3 is 18 residues. DNA for the CDR3: TGTGCCAGCAGCTCCGACAGGACAGGGGTCTATAGCAATCAGCCCCAGCATTTT. Amino acids: CASSSDRTGVYSNQPQHF.

The chain has TRBV6-1 and TRBJ2-7; maybe TRBD2 (5 bases). V was shortened by 5 bases and J by 2 bases, with 13 bases between the two germline ends. The CDR3 length is 14 residues. The germline CDR1 and CDR2 sequences are MNHNS and SASEGT. The CDR3, as DNA: TGTGCCAGCAGTCCCGGGATATCCACCTACGAGCAGTACTTC. It encodes CASSPGISTYEQYF.

V and J are TRBV9 and TRBJ2-3, with 8 bases that match TRBD2. CDR1 is SGDLS, CDR2 YYNGEE, per germline. This CDR3 is 16 amino acids long. V dropped 0 bases and J dropped 6; count of bases not matched to a gene: 9. This CDR3 reads CASSVDSGGPGDTQYF. In nucleotides, the CDR3 is TGTGCCAGCAGCGTAGACAGCGGGGGCCCCGGCGATACGCAGTATTTT.

This sequence joins TRBV27 and TRBJ2-1; D ambiguous. There are 16 residues in the CDR3. Trimming cost V 0 bases and J 4 bases, with 13 bases left between them. Germline assignment: CDR1 MNHEY and CDR2 SMNVEV (reference sequence). The CDR3 nucleotides are TGTGCCAGCAGTTTATCCTACTCCGGGTTGTACAATGAGCAGTTCTTC. The encoded protein is CASSLSYSGLYNEQFF.

The chain carries TRBV6-1 and TRBJ1-2, with D possibly TRBD1 on 6 matching bases. Germline CDR1 reads MNHNS; CDR2 reads SASEGT. The V end lost 7 bases, the J end lost 0 bases, and 12 bases lay between the germline ends. The CDR3 has 14 residues. The chain's CDR3 is CASNGQSPNYGYTF. DNA for the CDR3: TGTGCCAGCAACGGACAGAGCCCTAACTATGGCTACACCTTC.

This clone came up a few times. This chain joins TRBV7-6 and TRBJ1-6; a possible D gene is TRBD1 (6 bases). Germline CDR1 is SGHVS and CDR2 is FNYEAQ. The CDR3 length is 15 residues. Trimming shortened V by 0 bases and J by 9 bases, and 12 bases separated the two germline ends. This CDR3 is CASSLAVGGRSPLHF. The CDR3 DNA follows: TGTGCCAGCAGCTTAGCAGTGGGGGGGCGTTCACCCCTCCACTTT.

The V call is TRBV27, the J call TRBJ2-7; 8 positions agree with TRBD2. Germline assignment: CDR1 MNHEY and CDR2 SMNVEV (reference sequence). The V segment lost 8 bases and the J segment 5 bases; nucleotides outside the gene matches: 11. The CDR3 covers 14 residues. CDR3 in amino acids: CASAAPGLVHEQYF. CDR3 nucleotides: TGTGCCAGCGCCGCCCCGGGACTAGTCCACGAGCAGTACTTC.

The rearrangement uses TRBV6-5 and TRBJ2-3; 11 bases are a match to TRBD2. Germline assignment: CDR1 MNHEY and CDR2 SVGAGI. V was pared by 6 bases and J by 5 bases, with 7 bases of the junction left unmatched. The CDR3 loop spans 15 amino acids. Here the CDR3 reads CASRSLAGGGDTQYF. The DNA for the CDR3 is TGTGCCAGCAGGTCCCTAGCGGGGGGAGGAGATACGCAGTATTTT.

V usage is TRBV13 and J usage is TRBJ1-1; D not certain. The CDR3 length is 15 residues. V lost 0 bases, J lost 2 bases, and 10 bases lay in between. Germline assignment: CDR1 PRHDT and CDR2 FYEKMQ (reference sequence). The CDR3 sequence: CASSLGVRGNTEAFF. CDR3 in DNA: TGTGCCAGCAGCTTAGGCGTACGAGGTAACACTGAAGCTTTCTTT.

The V and J genes are TRBV28 and TRBJ2-5; TRBD2 matches 8 bases. The CDR3 totals 17 residues. Unmatched junction bases numbered 16, after V lost 6 bases and J lost 4 bases. Germline CDR1 and CDR2: MDHEN and SYDVKM. DNA for the CDR3: TGTGCCAGCAGCCTCTTCGGGGGGGGCCGCCTCCCAGAGACCCAGTACTTC. It specifies CASSLFGGGRLPETQYF.

This clone was counted only a few times. The chain couples TRBV27 to TRBJ1-2, with a tentative D call TRBD1 (5 bases). Trimming pared 2 bases from V and 3 bases from J, leaving 16 bases between. This CDR3 region has 16 residues. Per germline, CDR1 MNHEY and CDR2 SMNVEV (reference sequence). CDR3 region: CASSLGTPAGYYGYTF. CDR3 sequence (DNA): TGTGCCAGCAGTTTAGGGACCCCCGCGGGGTACTATGGCTACACCTTC.

This chain links TRBV5-1 with TRBJ1-1, with a possible D match to TRBD1 (5 bases). The germline CDR1 and CDR2 sequences are SGHRS and YFSETQ. Trimming shortened V by 1 base and J by 0 bases, and 10 bases separated the two germline ends. The CDR3 consists of 15 residues. The CDR3 here is CASSLTGNLNTEAFF. The DNA for the CDR3 is TGCGCCAGCAGCTTGACAGGAAACTTGAACACTGAAGCTTTCTTT.

The chain has TRBV7-8 and TRBJ2-7; a possible D gene is TRBD1 (6 bases). The CDR3 is made up of 14 amino acids. V shed 5 bases and J shed 0 bases, with 11 bases lying between them. CDR1 is SGHVS, CDR2 FQNEAQ, per germline. The CDR3 sequence is CASSPWTASYEQYF. In DNA, the CDR3 is TGTGCCAGCAGCCCTTGGACAGCCTCCTACGAGCAGTACTTC. Together with reference TRBV7-8 and TRBJ2-7, the CDR3 gives the full variable domain: GAGVSQSPRYKVAKRGQDVALRCDPISGHVSLFWYQQALGQGPEFLTYFQNEAQLDKSGLPSDRFFAERPEGSVSTLKIQRTQQEDSAVYLCASSPWTASYEQYFGPGTRLTVT.

The chain couples TRBV5-4 to TRBJ1-2; D gene unclear. Germline V lookup: CDR1 SGHNT, CDR2 YYREEE (reference sequence). The CDR3 extends over 14 amino acids. V dropped 0 bases and J dropped 5 bases, with 11 bases sitting between them. As DNA, the CDR3 is TGTGCCAGCAGCTTGGCGGGAGGAGAATATGGCTACACCTTC. Protein sequence: CASSLAGGEYGYTF.

V is TRBV29-1 and J is TRBJ2-5; 8 bases line up with TRBD2. V trimming: 6 bases; J trimming: 2 bases; junction bases outside the gene matches: 2. This CDR3 has 12 residues. The germline gives CDR1 SQVTM, CDR2 ANQGSEA. CDR3 sequence: CSVIAGQETQYF. CDR3 bases: TGCAGCGTCATAGCGGGACAAGAGACCCAGTACTTC.

The rearrangement links TRBV15 to TRBJ2-6, with D perhaps TRBD1 (7 bases). Germline CDR1 reads LNHNV; CDR2 reads YYDKDF (reference sequence). V was shortened by 5 bases and J by 2 bases, with 13 bases between the two germline ends. This CDR3 has 16 residues. The CDR3 region has the DNA TGTGCCACCAGCGGCGGAGGGGGCACTGGGGCCAACGTCCTGACTTTC. This encodes CATSGGGGTGANVLTF.

This chain joins TRBV29-1 and TRBJ1-4; a possible D gene is TRBD1 (6 bases). CDR1 and CDR2 from the germline V gene are SQVTM and ANQGSEA. The CDR3 has 11 residues. Trimming took off 5 bases at V and 8 bases at J, with 9 bases between the two ends. The CDR3, as DNA: TGCAGCGTTAGCCAGGGGGAAAAACTGTTTTTT. It specifies CSVSQGEKLFF. Combining the CDR3 with reference TRBV29-1 and TRBJ1-4 gives the whole variable domain SAVISQKPSRDICQRGTSLTIQCQVDSQVTMMFWYRQQPGQSLTLIATANQGSEATYESGFVIDKFPISRPNLTFSTLTVSNMSPEDSSIYLCSVSQGEKLFFGSGTQLSVL.

CDR3 in amino acids: CASSKGQVNTEAFF. CDR3 bases: TGTGCCAGCAGCAAAGGACAAGTGAACACTGAAGCTTTCTTT. This chain connects TRBV7-2 to TRBJ1-1, with D perhaps matching TRBD1 (5 bases). CDR1 and CDR2 (germline): SGHTA, FQGNSA. The germline V and J ends were trimmed by 5 bases and 0 bases, with 10 bases remaining between them. CDR3 length equals 14 residues.

This chain connects TRBV2 to TRBJ2-7; D unresolved. The CDR3 loop spans 13 amino acids. V was shortened by 5 bases and J by 2 bases, with 10 bases between the two germline ends. Germline V gene data show CDR1 as SNHLY and CDR2 as FYNNEI. The CDR3, as DNA: TGTGCCAGCAGTTATAGTGACACCTACGAGCAGTACTTC. Protein product: CASSYSDTYEQYF.

The V gene is TRBV28, the J gene TRBJ2-3; D is perhaps TRBD2 (7 bases). V was trimmed by 5 bases and J by 6 bases, leaving 12 bases between them. The CDR3 is 13 residues long. In germline, CDR1 is MDHEN, CDR2 SYDVKM. The CDR3 DNA reads as TGTGCCAGCAGTGGGGGGGGGCGGGATACGCAGTATTTT. It is translated as CASSGGGRDTQYF.